These 19 T cell receptor beta chains were sequenced from one sample in a study of OX40 agonist ivuxolimab in advanced cancers. TCRdb's table, derived via immunoSEQ multiplex PCR, lists solely in-frame clones and lacks some. The table includes tens of thousands of clones, around four fifths detected once. The sequences come from CD4+ or CD8+ T cells sorted from blood, collected in a trial of the OX40 agonist ivuxolimab. These receptors were obtained from an adult with an advanced solid tumor such as melanoma, head and neck, liver or kidney cancer.

The chain has TRBV7-2 and TRBJ1-5; D call uncertain. Trimming pared 1 base from V and 6 bases from J, leaving 10 bases between. Per the germline V gene, CDR1 is SGHTA and CDR2 is FQGNSA. The CDR3 length is 14 residues. CDR3 sequence: CASSLGALSQPQHF. Written as DNA, the CDR3 is TGTGCCAGCAGCTTAGGCGCTCTCAGTCAGCCCCAGCATTTT.

The J gene is TRBJ2-5, the V gene TRBV2; possibly TRBD1 or TRBD2 for D (5 bases each). Germline V gene lookup returns CDR1 SNHLY and CDR2 FYNNEI. V was cut by 3 bases and J by 7 bases, with 15 bases left in between. This CDR3 is built from 14 residues. CDR3: CASSDGDAPGTQYF. The CDR3 nucleotides are TGTGCCAGCAGTGACGGGGACGCTCCCGGGACCCAGTACTTC.

V gene TRBV5-4 combines with J gene TRBJ2-7, with D possibly matching TRBD2 (6 bases). V lost 9 bases to trimming and J lost 4 bases, with 11 bases between them. The germline V gene encodes CDR1 SGHNT and CDR2 YYREEE (reference sequence). The length of the CDR3 is 11 residues. The CDR3 region is CATRGGYEQYF. The CDR3 DNA reads as TGTGCCACCCGGGGAGGATACGAGCAGTACTTC.

The chain has TRBV5-1 and TRBJ2-7; D may be TRBD2 (7 bases). This CDR3 contains 14 residues. Trimming stripped 7 bases from V and 5 bases from J, with 19 bases between. Per germline, CDR1 SGHRS and CDR2 YFSETQ. The CDR3 DNA reads TGCGCCAGCGGTTTAGGCGGGGGCGAAAACGAGCAGTACTTC. Translating it yields CASGLGGGENEQYF.

This clone occurred once. The gene calls are TRBV6-1 and TRBJ1-1; D may be TRBD1 (5 bases). Between the trimmed V and J ends, which lost 2 bases and 3 bases, there was a span of 13 bases. Germline V gives CDR1 MNHNS, CDR2 SASEGT. The CDR3 spans 15 residues. The CDR3 loop reads CASSEWAGRDTEAFF. CDR3 nucleotides: TGTGCCAGCAGTGAATGGGCCGGCAGGGACACTGAAGCTTTCTTT.

The V gene is TRBV5-4, the J gene TRBJ2-2; D perhaps matches TRBD1 (6 bases). The CDR3 is made up of 15 amino acids. The V gene lost 3 bases and the J gene lost 4 bases, with 13 bases spanning the gap. CDR1 is SGHNT and CDR2 is YYREEE in the germline V gene (reference sequence). CDR3 bases: TGTGCCAGCAGCTCGCCCGGGACACGCACCGGGGAGCTGTTTTTT. It specifies CASSSPGTRTGELFF.

V and J are TRBV5-1 and TRBJ2-3; TRBD2 aligns across 13 bases. Looked up from germline, CDR1 is SGHRS and CDR2 is YFSETQ. Losses at the gene ends were 6 bases for V and 4 bases for J; bases not matched to a gene: 8. The CDR3 contains 16 residues. This CDR3 reads CASTRLAGGGADTQYF. CDR3 sequence (DNA): TGCGCCAGCACACGACTAGCGGGAGGAGGTGCAGATACGCAGTATTTT.

Turning to this clone: Just one base apart from a much larger clone, this may be a read error. The gene calls are TRBV7-3 and TRBJ1-1; no clear D. CDR3 size: 15 residues. Germline CDR1 reads SGHTA; CDR2 reads FQGTGA. V lost 6 bases and J lost 0, with 14 bases in between. CDR3 bases: TGTGCCAGCAGTTTCCCCGGCCGATTGAACACTGAAGCTTTCTTT. Translated, it gives CASSFPGRLNTEAFF.

The chain's CDR3 is CASSVVSGSYNEQFF. The CDR3 bases are TGTGCCAGCAGCGTAGTGAGCGGGAGTTACAATGAGCAGTTCTTC. This chain connects TRBV9 to TRBJ2-1, with TRBD2 matching over 8 bases. This CDR3 contains 15 residues. V lost 0 bases and J lost 4; bases outside the gene matches: 3. Germline CDR1 SGDLS, CDR2 YYNGEE.

The CDR3 bases are TGTGCCAGTACCGGGCTAGCGGGAGGGCCAGGTACGCAGTATTTT. It codes for CASTGLAGGPGTQYF. The rearrangement uses TRBV19 and TRBJ2-3, with 12 nucleotides matching TRBD2. The CDR3 is made up of 15 amino acids. With 7 bases clipped from V and 8 bases from J, the junction kept 10 bases outside the gene matches. Germline values: CDR1 LNHDA, CDR2 SQIVND (reference sequence). The whole variable domain, filled in from reference TRBV19 and TRBJ2-3, reads DGGITQSPKYLFRKEGQNVTLSCEQNLNHDAMYWYRQDPGQGLRLIYYSQIVNDFQKGDIAEGYSVSREKKESFPLTVTSAQKNPTAFYLCASTGLAGGPGTQYFGPGTRLTVL.

The gene calls are TRBV5-4 and TRBJ1-3, with D uncertain. The CDR3 loop spans 16 amino acids. CDR1 and CDR2 (germline): SGHNT, YYREEE (reference sequence). The V and J ends lost 0 bases and 1 base respectively, with 11 bases between them. The CDR3 loop reads CASSLDGVSSGNTIYF. CDR3 in DNA: TGTGCCAGCAGCTTGGATGGGGTCTCTTCTGGAAACACCATATATTTT.

This clone was seen only a few times. V usage is TRBV30 and J usage is TRBJ1-6; no definite D call. Germline loops: CDR1 GTSNPN, CDR2 SVGIG (reference sequence). This CDR3 region has 15 residues. V lost 7 bases, J lost 7 bases, and 20 bases lay in between. The CDR3 nucleotides are TGTGCCTCCGGTGGTCTGCGCAGGTTAAATTCACCCCTCCACTTT. Its translation: CASGGLRRLNSPLHF.

This chain uses TRBV19 with TRBJ2-7; tentatively, D is TRBD1 (5 bases). With 2 bases removed from V and 6 bases from J, the gap between germline ends came to 11 bases. CDR3 size: 13 residues. CDR1 is LNHDA and CDR2 is SQIVND in the germline V gene (reference sequence). The CDR3 loop reads CASSIQVQGEQYF. For the CDR3, the DNA is TGTGCCAGTAGTATACAGGTCCAGGGCGAGCAGTACTTC.

The chain has TRBV6-1 and TRBJ2-7; 10 nucleotides agree with TRBD1. CDR3 size: 17 residues. CDR1 MNHNS and CDR2 SASEGT come from the germline V gene. With 1 base clipped from V and 3 bases from J, the junction kept 9 bases outside the gene matches. In DNA form, the CDR3 reads TGTGCCAGCAGTGAAGTGGTGACAGGGGGCGCCGACTACGAGCAGTACTTC. It is translated as CASSEVVTGGADYEQYF.

V gene TRBV9 combines with J gene TRBJ2-2; TRBD2 aligns across 8 bases. This CDR3 spans 17 amino acids. The V gene end was trimmed by 5 bases and the J gene end by 3 bases; junction bases not matched to a gene: 12. Germline V lookup: CDR1 SGDLS, CDR2 YYNGEE. CDR3 loop: CASRDSRGGIDTGELFF. The CDR3 DNA is TGTGCCAGCAGAGACAGCCGGGGGGGCATAGACACCGGGGAGCTGTTTTTT.

The chain links TRBV7-9 to TRBJ1-4; a weak D match, TRBD1 (6 bases). Deletions cut 4 bases from V and 7 bases from J, with 16 bases between. The CDR3 sequence is 15 residues long. CDR1 and CDR2 from the germline V gene are SEHNR and FQNEAQ (reference sequence). The CDR3 protein is CASSWVTGLAEKLFF. The CDR3 DNA follows: TGTGCCAGCAGCTGGGTTACAGGGCTTGCTGAAAAACTGTTTTTT.

V gene TRBV19 combines with J gene TRBJ2-5; TRBD1 matches at 10 bases. The junction had 11 bases not matched to a gene; V was cut back by 5 bases and J by 5 bases. Germline V lookup: CDR1 LNHDA, CDR2 SQIVND (reference sequence). This CDR3 has 16 residues. CDR3 sequence reads: CASSDFSTGGRETQYF. DNA of the CDR3: TGTGCCAGTAGTGATTTTTCGACAGGGGGCCGGGAGACCCAGTACTTC. Based on the CDR3 plus reference TRBV19 and TRBJ2-5, the full variable domain is DGGITQSPKYLFRKEGQNVTLSCEQNLNHDAMYWYRQDPGQGLRLIYYSQIVNDFQKGDIAEGYSVSREKKESFPLTVTSAQKNPTAFYLCASSDFSTGGRETQYFGPGTRLLVL.

The chain couples TRBV5-1 to TRBJ2-4; 7 nucleotides align to TRBD2. Germline CDR1 SGHRS, CDR2 YFSETQ. V dropped 0 bases and J dropped 6; count of bases not matched to a gene: 6. CDR3 size: 15 residues. CDR3 loop: CASSLDGRGPNIQYF. The DNA for the CDR3 is TGCGCCAGCAGCTTGGATGGGAGGGGTCCAAACATTCAGTACTTC.

V is TRBV19 and J is TRBJ1-5; D gene uncertain. The CDR3 is 14 amino acids. Looked up from germline, CDR1 is LNHDA and CDR2 is SQIVND (reference sequence). V was clipped by 1 base and J by 1 base, with 5 bases between them. This chain's CDR3 is CASSIGRSNQPQHF. As DNA, the CDR3 is TGTGCCAGTAGTATAGGTCGGAGCAATCAGCCCCAGCATTTT.